This is a list of T cell receptor beta chains from one sample in a study of radiotherapy plus CTLA-4 blockade in lung cancer. Sequencing was performed with immunoSEQ multiplex PCR; in TCRdb, only in-frame clones are kept and a portion is missing. The sample includes around 110,000 clones, roughly 77% seen only once; the top ten take 3% to 4%. Sequenced here: peripheral blood, sampled from a patient treated with radiotherapy plus ipilimumab. The receptor set was obtained from a human donor with non-small cell lung cancer that progressed on radiotherapy plus ipilimumab. Some clones in this sample may be carry-over from other donors' samples. The CDR3 runs from the conserved cysteine through the conserved F or W. The order of the fields is V gene, J gene, CDR3 protein.

TRBV27	TRBJ1-3	CASSPDRVNTIYF
TRBV13	TRBJ1-5	CASSRRGQGGHSNQPQHF
TRBV18	TRBJ2-7	CASSQAAGPYEQYF
TRBV7-9	TRBJ1-5	CASSPGPGARGQPQHF
TRBV4-3	TRBJ1-1	CASSQGRGGYTEAFF
TRBV2	TRBJ1-5	CASRASDRELGQPQHF
TRBV28	TRBJ1-1	CASRRGFRNTEAFF
TRBV9	TRBJ1-1	CASSGWDSGGTEAFF
TRBV29-1	TRBJ2-5	CSVREETQYF
TRBV4-1	TRBJ2-7	CASSQDSASGGIYEQYF
TRBV25-1	TRBJ2-5	CASSDYNRGGETQYF
TRBV18	TRBJ2-7	CASSPPGPGEGEQYF
TRBV6-1	TRBJ2-5	CASSEALWGRQGIQETQYF
TRBV9	TRBJ1-1	CASSQGLNTEAFF
TRBV29-1	TRBJ1-1	CSVHSGDRYTEAFF
TRBV2	TRBJ2-1	CASSEDGQGAFYNEQFF
TRBV18	TRBJ2-3	CASSPRLTGTDTQYF
TRBV6-6	TRBJ1-5	CASSYRSANQPQHF
TRBV18	TRBJ2-7	CASSRVSDRSYEQYF
TRBV11-1	TRBJ2-7	CASSLGQVGEQYF
TRBV27	TRBJ2-1	CASSPTAYNEQFF
TRBV19	TRBJ1-5	CASSWDSQNQPQHF
TRBV7-2	TRBJ2-7	CASRAQGYEQYF
TRBV9	TRBJ2-7	CASSAGGAYEQYF
TRBV7-3	TRBJ2-7	CASSLTPSYEQYF
TRBV5-6	TRBJ1-6	CASSLGTGSDNSPLHF
TRBV7-9	TRBJ2-5	CASSPLGGQYF
TRBV27	TRBJ2-5	CASSHRPQETQYF
TRBV20-1	TRBJ2-3	CSAGDTQYF
TRBV30	TRBJ2-5	CAWSKQGEETQYF
TRBV9	TRBJ2-5	CASSVAPSNMETQYF
TRBV19	TRBJ2-1	CASRARGTSGYNEQFF
TRBV5-6	TRBJ1-3	CASSLGQASGNTIYF
TRBV4-1	TRBJ1-2	CASSQDRGAYGYTF
TRBV19	TRBJ2-7	CASSIGARQPYEQYF
TRBV5-1	TRBJ2-7	CASSPGQGSYEQYF
TRBV7-3	TRBJ1-2	CASSPSPGTGASYTF
TRBV2	TRBJ2-7	CASSEVRAFNEQYF
TRBV29-1	TRBJ2-1	CSVEVAGLKNEQFF
TRBV5-4	TRBJ1-2	CASSLTGDNYGYTF
TRBV28	TRBJ1-2	CASSYFTGTHGYTF
TRBV4-1	TRBJ1-5	CASSLRTGGFDNQPQHF
TRBV27	TRBJ2-3	CASSTNRGGTDTQYF
TRBV19	TRBJ2-5	CASSRQQETQYF
TRBV7-3	TRBJ2-1	CASSSRGDEQFF
TRBV28	TRBJ1-1	CASSGPVGTEAFF